This TCR beta chain derives from a study of T cell changes during pregnancy in multiple sclerosis. The CDR3 is made up of 14 amino acids. The V gene's germline CDR1 is SEHNR and CDR2 FQNEAQ (reference sequence). V was clipped by 4 bases and J by 4 bases; unmatched bases: 4. Assay: immunoSEQ multiplex PCR; the TCRdb copy retains only in-frame clones and omits some. The sample records approximately 49,000 clones, roughly 85% being singletons. This clone was seen once. Source: CD4+ T cells from peripheral blood mononuclear cells, taken in the second trimester of pregnancy. The chain carries TRBV7-9 and TRBJ2-7; 10 positions agree with TRBD2. The receptor comes from a female donor with multiple sclerosis, enrolled in a pregnancy study. The CDR3 here is CASSSTSGVYEQYF. The CDR3 DNA sequence: TGTGCCAGCAGCTCAACTAGCGGGGTTTACGAGCAGTACTTC.